This T cell receptor (beta chain) was recorded in a study of T cells in Graves' hyperthyroidism and ophthalmopathy. As for the study in general: Peripheral blood was drawn at first diagnosis, prior to all treatment. Study-level results: A median 6.5 months before onset, the model predicted ophthalmopathy. Ophthalmopathy was distinguished from stable hyperthyroidism by 13 V-J signatures.

A few counts support this clonotype. Its specificity is unknown. The PBMCs had their origin in approximately 10 ml of fresh peripheral blood. This CDR3 is 16 amino acids long. V gave up 3 bases and J gave up 3 bases; unmatched junction bases: 9. Germline V gene data show CDR1 as SGDLS and CDR2 as YYNGEE. There were TCR beta CDR3 regions amplified from RNA transcripts. First-round RT-PCR targeting the TCR CDR3 was performed with the HTBI primer set. A single record per CDR3 protein comes from TCRdb applying MiXCR to the multiplex PCR reads. The table has about 400,000 distinct CDR3 sequences, under 15% seen once.

This sequence joins TRBV9 and TRBJ2-7; 10 bases agree with TRBD2. The clonotype originates from a woman aged 30 to 39 with Graves' hyperthyroidism. Sequencing was performed on blood. The DNA for the CDR3 is TGTGCCAGCAGCGAGACCACTAGCGGGACTTTCTACGAGCAGTACTTC. Its translation: CASSETTSGTFYEQYF. Full variable domain (rest looked up from reference TRBV9 and TRBJ2-7): DSGVTQTPKHLITATGQRVTLRCSPRSGDLSVYWYQQSLDQGLQFLIQYYNGEERAKGNILERFSAQQFPDLHSELNLSSLELGDSALYFCASSETTSGTFYEQYFGPGTRLTVT.